This T cell receptor (beta chain) was sequenced for a study of cytotoxic CD8 clonotypes in ibrutinib-treated CLL. Assay used: immunoSEQ multiplex PCR; TCRdb lists only in-frame clones, some missing. The top ten clones hold 11% of a sample with about 140,000 clones, around 93% of them seen once. Study results and caveats: Baseline clonality exceeded age-matched healthy donors and tracked circulating CD8+ T-cell counts.

Concerning this clone: Antigen specificity is unknown.

The CDR3 spans 14 residues. With 5 bases removed from V and 1 base from J, the gap between germline ends came to 12 bases. Germline CDR1 reads MNHEY; CDR2 reads SMNVEV (reference sequence). The source is a human donor with chronic lymphocytic leukemia. Here the sequenced sample was PBMCs, taken after 12 months of ibrutinib treatment. The chain joins TRBV27 to TRBJ2-7; D may be TRBD1 or TRBD2 (5 bases each). The CDR3 DNA reads as TGTGCCAGCAGTCTACGGGACGGATCCTACGAGCAGTACTTC. This encodes CASSLRDGSYEQYF.